This T cell receptor (beta chain) was sequenced in a study of Graves' ophthalmopathy and Graves' hyperthyroidism. Study summary: Prior to any treatment, peripheral blood was collected at the time of initial diagnosis. Overall study findings and caveats: Most thyroid clonotypes with frequency above 0.001 were detected in blood too. Sensitivity of around 86% and specificity of around 76% were achieved when a 13-signature model separated ophthalmopathy from stable hyperthyroidism.

The authors amplified TCR beta CDR3 regions, and they did so from RNA transcripts for repertoire sequencing. Amplification began with first-round RT-PCR using HTBI primers, then second-round multiplex PCR was performed. TCRdb reprocessed the multiplex PCR reads via MiXCR and lists one record per CDR3 protein. The sample lists more than 300,000 distinct CDR3 sequences, about 18% occurring once. This clonotype was observed at least ten times. Its matching antigen is unknown. Germline CDR1 SQVTM, CDR2 ANQGSEA. V was pared by 7 bases and J by 1 base, with 5 bases of the junction left unmatched. This CDR3 comprises 13 residues.

The rearrangement links TRBV29-1 to TRBJ1-1; 8 bases fit TRBD1. This receptor was taken from an adult woman with stable Graves' hyperthyroidism. The source material was peripheral blood. CDR3 bases: TGCAGCGGAACGGACAGGGCGAACACTGAAGCTTTCTTT. It encodes CSGTDRANTEAFF.